This record covers a single T cell receptor beta chain. What it binds is not known. The data were obtained in a study of graft-versus-host responses after intestinal transplantation. Whole-study findings and limits: Some GvH clones appeared in ileal mucosa or blood before recipient bone marrow.

Germline V CDR1 and CDR2: MNHEY, SMNVEV (reference sequence). Between the trimmed V and J ends, which lost 1 base and 2 bases, there was a span of 6 bases. This CDR3 contains 13 residues. Clones were read by immunoSEQ multiplex PCR, and TCRdb kept only the in-frame ones, dropping some. The sample carries 33,000 or so clones, about 94% recorded once. Specimen: PBMCs, collected 16 days after intestinal transplant. The gene calls are TRBV27 and TRBJ2-7; D is unclear. This receptor was taken from a human patient who received an intestinal transplant, so some T cells may come from the graft donor. CDR3: CASSLLGPYEQYF. The CDR3 DNA reads as TGTGCCAGCAGTTTATTGGGTCCCTACGAGCAGTACTTC.